What follows is one T cell receptor beta chain and its context. This specimen belongs to a study of CD8+ T cells in alopecia areata. The germline gives CDR1 MGHRA, CDR2 YSYEKL. CDR3 length equals 19 residues. Trimming cost V 3 bases and J 7 bases; bases outside gene matches: 18. The treatment is: oral pan-JAK inhibitor, 5-10 mg twice daily. Sequencing used cDNA as its template, made by extracting RNA and reverse transcribing it. The table came from immunoSEQ multiplex PCR; TCRdb's copy has only in-frame clones and leaves some out. There are 200,000 to 250,000 clones in the sample; under 60% occur only once, and around 1.5% lies in the top ten.

The sample here was CD4+ T cells sorted from blood, taken at week 4, from a patient treated with tofacitinib. The sequence was collected from a human donor with alopecia areata. The chain recombines TRBV4-1 with TRBJ1-2; TRBD1 matches 12 bases. The CDR3 here is CASSHPTSGTGGVKSGYTF. The CDR3 region has the DNA TGCGCCAGCAGCCACCCAACTTCCGGGACAGGGGGCGTGAAGTCTGGCTACACCTTC.